These T cell receptor beta chains were read from a single sample in a study of T cells in Graves' hyperthyroidism and ophthalmopathy. TCRdb analysed the multiplex PCR reads with MiXCR anew, one entry per CDR3 protein. The sample contains some 440,000 distinct CDR3 sequences, about 15% of which appear only once. The sequenced sample consisted of blood. The receptors derive from a woman between 18 and 30 years old with Graves' hyperthyroidism. Each CDR3 is given with its conserved first and last residue. D genes are given only for firm matches. Clone size is given for some rows only: seen once, a few or many times, or a class if the clone is expanded.

size	V	D	length	J	DNA	CDR3
many	TRBV5-1	TRBD2	15	TRBJ2-3	TGCGCCAGCAGTACTAGCGGGGGGTACACAGATACGCAGTATTTT	CASSTSGGYTDTQYF
many	TRBV12-5	-	18	TRBJ2-3	TGTGCTAGTGGTTTTGCCGGGCGGAGTGGGGTTAGCACAGATACGCAGTATTTT	CASGFAGRSGVSTDTQYF
few	TRBV4-2	-	15	TRBJ1-3	TGTGCCAGCAGCCAAGACAAGCCCTCTGGAAACACCATATATTTT	CASSQDKPSGNTIYF
-	TRBV9	TRBD2	15	TRBJ2-1	TGTGCCAGCAGCGTCTCTAGCGGGAGTTGGGGTGAGCAGTTCTTC	CASSVSSGSWGEQFF
many	TRBV27	TRBD1	11	TRBJ2-1	TGTGCCAGCAGTAGACAGGGTGAGCAGTTCTTC	CASSRQGEQFF
many	TRBV2	-	13	TRBJ1-2	TGTGCCAGCAGTGACTACGGGAACTATGGCTACACCTTC	CASSDYGNYGYTF
few	TRBV2	-	14	TRBJ1-2	TGTGCCAGCAGTACTGGACTGTTAAACTATGGCTACACCTTC	CASSTGLLNYGYTF
-	TRBV19	-	13	TRBJ1-4	TGTGCCTCGGGACGTATGAGGTACGAAAAACTGTTTTTT	CASGRMRYEKLFF
many	TRBV7-9	-	13	TRBJ1-2	TGTGCCAGCAGCTTACAAGGGGGGCATGGCTACACCTTC	CASSLQGGHGYTF
-	TRBV12-5	-	15	TRBJ1-1	TGTGCTAGTGGTTTGGTACCGTCAGGGCACACTGAAGCTTTCTTT	CASGLVPSGHTEAFF
many	TRBV20-1	TRBD2	15	TRBJ2-3	TGCAGTGCTAGACTAGCGGGAGCAACACCAGATACGCAGTATTTT	CSARLAGATPDTQYF
-	TRBV12-3/TRBV12-4	TRBD2	16	TRBJ2-3	TGTGCCAGCAGTTTGAGGTGGGACTACAGCACAGATACGCAGTATTTT	CASSLRWDYSTDTQYF
-	TRBV19	TRBD2	19	TRBJ2-3	TGTGCCAGTACCCCGGGGGGTGGACTAGCGTTTTGGGGCACAGATACGCAGTATTTT	CASTPGGGLAFWGTDTQYF
many	TRBV6-1	-	18	TRBJ2-5	TGTGCCAGCAGTGAAGTTCGGGGTGCGTCAGGGACACGGGAGACCCAGTACTTC	CASSEVRGASGTRETQYF
-	TRBV7-2	-	15	TRBJ2-3	TGTGCCAGCAGCTTAGTAGCGCAAAGCACAGATACGCAGTATTTT	CASSLVAQSTDTQYF
few	TRBV6-1	TRBD2	14	TRBJ2-3	TGTGCCAGCAGAAGCGGGAGAGCGAAAGATACGCAGTATTTT	CASRSGRAKDTQYF
many	TRBV6-2/TRBV6-3	TRBD2	14	TRBJ2-3	TGTGCCAGCAGTGGGACTAGCGATCCCGATACGCAGTATTTT	CASSGTSDPDTQYF
many	TRBV6-1	TRBD1	15	TRBJ1-2	TGTGCCAGCAGCTTTCGGACAGGGGGTGACTATGGCTACACCTTC	CASSFRTGGDYGYTF
many	TRBV12-5	TRBD1	17	TRBJ1-4	TGTGCTAGTGGTTTCGGGCAGGGGGACGTCTCTAATGAAAAACTGTTTTTT	CASGFGQGDVSNEKLFF
few	TRBV7-6	TRBD2	17	TRBJ2-1	TGTGCCAGCAGCCCCGCGGGGGGGCCCAGCTCCTACAATGAGCAGTTCTTC	CASSPAGGPSSYNEQFF
many	TRBV9	-	15	TRBJ2-3	TGTGCCAGCAGCGCCACCTCGGTCGGTACAGATACGCAGTATTTT	CASSATSVGTDTQYF
many	TRBV7-9	TRBD1	15	TRBJ2-3	TGTGCCAGCAGCCCTGGACAGGGGGCGGGAGATACGCAGTATTTT	CASSPGQGAGDTQYF
many	TRBV10-3	-	14	TRBJ2-3	TGTGCCATCAGTGGCTGGGGCAGTTCCGATACGCAGTATTTT	CAISGWGSSDTQYF
many	TRBV5-1	-	15	TRBJ2-3	TGCGCCAGCAGCTTGGACCATGGGGACGGGGGTACGCAGTATTTT	CASSLDHGDGGTQYF
many	TRBV10-3	TRBD2	16	TRBJ2-5	TGTGCCATCAGTAAGACTAGCGGGGGGGCTGCGGAGACCCAGTACTTC	CAISKTSGGAAETQYF
many	TRBV7-3	-	12	TRBJ2-3	TGTGCCAGCAGCCAGCTTGGGGGCACGCAGTATTTT	CASSQLGGTQYF
many	TRBV6-1	TRBD1	15	TRBJ1-5	TGTGCCAGCAGGTGGACAGGGTTGAACAATCAGCCCCAGCATTTT	CASRWTGLNNQPQHF
many	TRBV20-1	-	15	TRBJ2-7	TGCAGTGTGAAAGAATTCGGGCGGCTAGCCTACGAGCAGTACTTC	CSVKEFGRLAYEQYF
many	TRBV5-1	-	15	TRBJ2-7	TGCGCCAGCAGCTTGGAACAATCACGTTCCTACGAGCAGTACTTC	CASSLEQSRSYEQYF
many	TRBV2	-	14	TRBJ1-4	TGTGCCAGCAGTGACCCGAGGGGAATGGAAAAACTGTTTTTT	CASSDPRGMEKLFF
-	TRBV20-1	-	16	TRBJ1-1	TGCAGTGCTAGTTGGGGCGGGCATAAAGGGACCACTGAAGCTTTCTTT	CSASWGGHKGTTEAFF
-	TRBV15	-	15	TRBJ2-3	TGTGCCACCAGCAGTGGGCTCTCGGGTGGTGATACGCAGTATTTT	CATSSGLSGGDTQYF
many	TRBV18	TRBD2	13	TRBJ2-1	TGTGCCAGCTCCGGGACTAGGGGGAATGAGCAGTTCTTC	CASSGTRGNEQFF
many	TRBV12-3/TRBV12-4	-	13	TRBJ2-7	TGTGCCAGCAGATACGGACTTGCCTACGAGCAGTACTTC	CASRYGLAYEQYF
few	TRBV20-1	TRBD1	17	TRBJ1-2	TGCAGTGCTAGAGATATCGAAGGGGGCTCTTTTCACTATGGCTACACCTTC	CSARDIEGGSFHYGYTF
many	TRBV5-1	-	14	TRBJ2-3	TGCGCCAGCAGCTTACGGGGGCCTTTGGATACGCAGTATTTT	CASSLRGPLDTQYF
once	TRBV10-3	-	16	TRBJ2-7	TGTGCCATCAGTGAGTTGGATTCCAGGACCCCCTACGAGCAGTACTTC	CAISELDSRTPYEQYF
few	TRBV19	-	15	TRBJ2-1	TGTGCCAGTAGTGTTTCGGACGGTTCCTACAATGAGCAGTTCTTC	CASSVSDGSYNEQFF
-	TRBV20-1	TRBD2	14	TRBJ2-1	TGCAGCGTTAGCGGGGGTAGCTCCTACAATGAGCAGTTCTTC	CSVSGGSSYNEQFF
-	TRBV12-5	TRBD2	16	TRBJ2-2	TGTGCTAGTGGTATACGGGCGGGAGGGGGCACCGGGGAGCTGTTTTTT	CASGIRAGGGTGELFF
-	TRBV7-3	-	14	TRBJ2-3	TGTGCCGGCAGCTTAGGACTCTCCACAGATACGCAGTATTTT	CAGSLGLSTDTQYF
many	TRBV29-1	-	15	TRBJ2-7	TGCAGCGTGCTCAGCCTCGTGCGGAACTCCTACGAGCAGTACTTC	CSVLSLVRNSYEQYF
many	TRBV6-5	-	15	TRBJ1-2	TGTGCCAGCAGTTACGGCGGGGGAGGTGACTATGGCTACACCTTC	CASSYGGGGDYGYTF
many	TRBV9	-	14	TRBJ2-5	TGTGCCAGCAGCGCTGACAGATTCAACAAGGACCAGTACTTC	CASSADRFNKDQYF
many	TRBV19	-	14	TRBJ1-5	TGTGCCAGTAGTCCCCCGAATAGCAATCAGCCCCAGCATTTT	CASSPPNSNQPQHF
-	TRBV7-2	-	15	TRBJ1-4	TGTGCCAGCAGCTCCTTAGGGGGTGCTAATGAAAAACTGTTTTTT	CASSSLGGANEKLFF
many	TRBV15	-	14	TRBJ1-3	TGTGCCACCAGGGGGGGACTCCCCGGAGACACCATATATTTT	CATRGGLPGDTIYF
many	TRBV6-6	-	20	TRBJ2-7	TGTGCCAGCAGTTACTTGAGAAAGGGTCGTCCGATTGAGGGCTCCTACGAGCAGTACTTC	CASSYLRKGRPIEGSYEQYF
many	TRBV2	-	13	TRBJ1-5	TGTGCCAGCAGCCAGGGATCGGGGGGGGCCCAGCATTTT	CASSQGSGGAQHF